Below are 15 T cell receptor beta chains sequenced from a single sample in a study of tumor-infiltrating lymphocytes in oesophageal squamous cell carcinoma. MiXCR, applied by TCRdb to the PCR reads, yields one record per CDR3 protein. The repertoire includes about 12,000 distinct CDR3 sequences, roughly 55% of them detected once, and 34% sits in the top ten. The sample consisted of esophageal tumor tissue. These TCRs come from a female donor with esophageal squamous cell carcinoma.

V gene TRBV6-1 combines with J gene TRBJ2-5, with D maybe TRBD1 (5 bases). V was trimmed by 4 bases and J by 2 bases, leaving 8 bases between them. The CDR3 has 13 residues. Germline CDR1 reads MNHNS; CDR2 reads SASEGT. The CDR3 spells CASSGGPQETQYF. The DNA for the CDR3 is TGTGCCAGCAGTGGGGGCCCGCAAGAGACCCAGTACTTC.

This clonotype showed up many times. This sequence joins TRBV10-3 and TRBJ1-4; D unresolved. The germline V gene encodes CDR1 ENHRY and CDR2 SYGVKD. The CDR3 covers 15 residues. The CDR3 here is CAPTGSGETNEKLFF. As DNA, the CDR3 is TGTGCTCCCACGGGTAGTGGGGAAACTAATGAAAAACTGTTTTTT.

V gene TRBV6-8 combines with J gene TRBJ2-1, with 8 nucleotides matching TRBD2. CDR3 length: 14 residues. Germline values: CDR1 MNHGY, CDR2 SAAAGT. The V segment lost 6 bases and the J segment 3 bases; nucleotides outside the gene matches: 4. CDR3 nucleotides: TGTGCCAGCAGAACTAGCGGATTCTACAATGAGCAGTTCTTC. Protein sequence: CASRTSGFYNEQFF.

V usage is TRBV28 and J usage is TRBJ2-5; 11 bases are a match to TRBD2. CDR1 is MDHEN and CDR2 is SYDVKM in the germline V gene. CDR3 size: 16 residues. V trimming: 4 bases; J trimming: 1 base; junction bases outside the gene matches: 5. The CDR3 sequence is CASSSRLAGTQETQYF. The CDR3 nucleotides are TGTGCCAGCAGTTCACGACTAGCGGGGACCCAAGAGACCCAGTACTTC.

This clonotype has only one observation. The V and J genes are TRBV6-1 and TRBJ1-1; 8 bases line up with TRBD1. CDR1 is MNHNS and CDR2 is SASEGT in the germline V gene. The V and J ends lost 3 bases and 1 base, in that order; junction bases with no gene match: 1. This CDR3 is 14 amino acids long. Here the CDR3 reads CASSEGQENTEAFF. In DNA, the CDR3 is TGTGCCAGCAGTGAGGGACAGGAGAACACTGAAGCTTTCTTT.

In the case of this clonotype: Here the CDR3 omits its conserved ending phenylalanine or tryptophan, so a read error is the likely source. The limits of the CDR3 on the DNA are not certain, so only TCRdb's listed CDR3 is given. This sequence joins TRBV7-6 and TRBJ2-6; TRBD2, the table's D call, lacks a check against the DNA. CDR1 and CDR2 from the germline V gene are SGHVS and FNYEAQ. The CDR3 comprises 8 residues, both ends counted. This CDR3 is CASSLGRY.

The chain carries TRBV3-1 and TRBJ1-1, with D possibly being TRBD1 (5 bases). The V gene lost 4 bases and the J gene lost 5 bases, with 14 bases spanning the gap. This CDR3 region has 14 residues. The germline gives CDR1 LGHDT, CDR2 YNNKEL (reference sequence). The CDR3 region is CASSPTLTATEAFF. DNA of the CDR3: TGTGCCAGCAGCCCCACCTTGACAGCGACTGAAGCTTTCTTT.

About this clonotype: This likely comes from a read error, as the CDR3 has no conserved phenylalanine or tryptophan at its end. The limits of the CDR3 on the DNA are not certain, so only TCRdb's listed CDR3 is given. This chain joins TRBV11-2 and TRBJ2-6; the tabulated D call, TRBD1, remains unverified against the DNA. The length of the CDR3 is 8 amino acids, counting both ends. Germline lookup yields CDR1 SGHAT and CDR2 FQNNGV. This CDR3 is CASSRRGS.

The chain is built from TRBV7-8 and TRBJ2-1; tentatively, D is TRBD2 (6 bases). The V end lost 1 base, the J end lost 7 bases, and 8 bases lay between the germline ends. The germline V gene encodes CDR1 SGHVS and CDR2 FQNEAQ. The CDR3 sequence is 13 residues long. DNA of the CDR3: TGTGCCAGCAGCTTAGTTCGGGGGAATGAGCAGTTCTTC. It is translated as CASSLVRGNEQFF.

The chain carries TRBV7-2 and TRBJ2-1; tentatively, D is TRBD1 or TRBD2 (5 bases each). The J call could be wrong; TRBJ2-5 is a better fit for the DNA end. Germline lookup yields CDR1 SGHTA and CDR2 FQGNSA. The CDR3 extends over 16 amino acids. The CDR3 sequence is CASSFPTPPGRETQYF. The CDR3 DNA is TGTGCCAGCAGCTTCCCTACCCCCCCGGGACGGGAGACCCAGTACTTC.

This clonotype has ten or more counts. The chain uses TRBV2 and TRBJ2-2; the D gene is possibly TRBD2 (5 bases). V was trimmed by 6 bases and J by 0 bases, leaving 11 bases between them. The germline CDR1 and CDR2 sequences are SNHLY and FYNNEI. The CDR3 is made up of 15 amino acids. Here the CDR3 DNA reads TGTGCCAGCAGAACCCGGACTTCGAACACCGGGGAGCTGTTTTTT. Protein: CASRTRTSNTGELFF.

At least ten counts were recorded for this clonotype. One end of the junction is discordant with germline, which a read error may explain. V and J are TRBV2 and TRBJ2-2, with 8 bases identical to TRBD1. The CDR3 contains 11 residues. Germline CDR1 SNHLY, CDR2 FYNNEI. The CDR3 sequence is CASRGTDRVCF. Here the CDR3 DNA reads TGTGCCAGCAGAGGCACGGACAGGGTTTGTTTT.

This clonotype was found many times. The gene calls are TRBV7-2 and TRBJ2-7; no firm D call. The CDR3 length is 13 residues. From germline, CDR1 is SGHTA and CDR2 FQGNSA. V was shortened by 5 bases and J by 0 bases, with 8 bases between the two germline ends. CDR3 region: CASSLASSYEQYF. The CDR3 nucleotides read TGTGCCAGCAGCCTGGCAAGCTCCTACGAGCAGTACTTC. Filled out from reference TRBV7-2 and TRBJ2-7, the complete variable domain reads GAGVSQSPSNKVTEKGKDVELRCDPISGHTALYWYRQSLGQGLEFLIYFQGNSAPDKSGLPSDRFSAERTGGSVSTLTIQRTQQEDSAVYLCASSLASSYEQYFGPGTRLTVT.

The chain links TRBV12-3 or TRBV12-4 to TRBJ2-3; D remains ambiguous. The CDR3 loop spans 14 amino acids. The V and J ends lost 2 bases and 2 bases respectively, with 8 bases between them. The CDR3 reads CASSLQEITDTQYF. The CDR3 DNA reads as TGTGCCAGCAGTTTACAGGAAATCACAGATACGCAGTATTTT.

The V and J genes are TRBV7-6 and TRBJ2-3, with 7 bases matching TRBD2. Trimming removed 1 base from V and 8 bases from J; junction bases left unmatched: 9. There are 15 residues in the CDR3. Germline CDR1 is SGHVS and CDR2 is FNYEAQ. CDR3 residues: CASSLEPGLQTTQYF. As DNA, the CDR3 is TGTGCCAGCAGCTTAGAACCGGGACTACAGACTACGCAGTATTTT.